The rows below give T cell receptor beta chains drawn from one sample of a study of blood T cell repertoires in COVID-19. Sequenced by immunoSEQ multiplex PCR; TCRdb stores in-frame clones only, minus some. The top ten clones hold 10% of a sample with roughly 90,000 clones, roughly 78% of them seen once. Sequenced input: peripheral blood. The source of these receptors is a woman in her 70s with acute or convalescent COVID-19. CDR3s include the opening cysteine and the closing phenylalanine or tryptophan. D genes are given only for firm matches. For some rows the clone size is stated as once, few or many, or as a class when expanded; others skip it.

d_call: TRBD2; v_call: TRBV10-3; j_call: TRBJ2-1; clone_size: -; cdr3_nt: TGTGCCATCGGAGGGACTAGCGGTATCAATGAGCAGTTCTTC; cdr3_aa: CAIGGTSGINEQFF
d_call: -; v_call: TRBV2; j_call: TRBJ2-1; clone_size: -; cdr3_nt: TGTGCCAGCAGTGAGGTCAGTTTCGGGAATGAGCAGTTCTTC; cdr3_aa: CASSEVSFGNEQFF
d_call: -; v_call: TRBV4-2; j_call: TRBJ1-2; clone_size: -; cdr3_nt: TGTGCCAGCAGCCATCCGGACAGTCGCTGGTATCCCTACACCTTC; cdr3_aa: CASSHPDSRWYPYTF
d_call: TRBD1; v_call: TRBV5-1; j_call: TRBJ1-1; clone_size: few; cdr3_nt: TGCGCCAGCAGCGTGGGACAGACAGGACGGACTGAAGCTTTCTTT; cdr3_aa: CASSVGQTGRTEAFF
d_call: -; v_call: TRBV7-2; j_call: TRBJ1-2; clone_size: -; cdr3_nt: TGTGCCAGCAGCTTATCAACAGGGTCGTACGGCTACACCTTC; cdr3_aa: CASSLSTGSYGYTF
d_call: TRBD2; v_call: TRBV29-1; j_call: TRBJ2-5; clone_size: -; cdr3_nt: TGCAGCGTTGAGACTAGCGGGGAGACCCAGTACTTC; cdr3_aa: CSVETSGETQYF
d_call: -; v_call: TRBV11-1; j_call: TRBJ2-7; clone_size: -; cdr3_nt: TGTGCCAGCAGCTTAGGTGAGGGTTTCGGGTACGAGCAGTACTTC; cdr3_aa: CASSLGEGFGYEQYF
d_call: -; v_call: TRBV7-8; j_call: TRBJ2-7; clone_size: once; cdr3_nt: TGTGCCAGCAGCCCTACAGGGATGCCGTCCTACGAGCAGTACTTC; cdr3_aa: CASSPTGMPSYEQYF
d_call: TRBD1; v_call: TRBV9; j_call: TRBJ2-7; clone_size: -; cdr3_nt: TGTGCCAGCAGCCTAGGGGGACAGGGCGGCGAGCAGTACTTC; cdr3_aa: CASSLGGQGGEQYF
d_call: TRBD1; v_call: TRBV19; j_call: TRBJ1-3; clone_size: -; cdr3_nt: TGTGCCAGTAGGACGGGACAGGCGATCTCTGGAAACACCATATATTTT; cdr3_aa: CASRTGQAISGNTIYF
d_call: -; v_call: TRBV5-6; j_call: TRBJ1-2; clone_size: many; cdr3_nt: TGTGCCAGCAGCTTGGCAGGGACTGGTGGCTACACCTTC; cdr3_aa: CASSLAGTGGYTF
d_call: TRBD2; v_call: TRBV7-8; j_call: TRBJ2-1; clone_size: few; cdr3_nt: TGTGCCAGCAACCTACTAGCGGGGGGTCACAATGAGCAGTTCTTC; cdr3_aa: CASNLLAGGHNEQFF
d_call: -; v_call: TRBV18; j_call: TRBJ1-4; clone_size: few; cdr3_nt: TGTGCCAGCTCACCCGGGGGACGGGTAAATGAAAAACTGTTTTTT; cdr3_aa: CASSPGGRVNEKLFF
d_call: -; v_call: TRBV7-3; j_call: TRBJ2-3; clone_size: -; cdr3_nt: TGTGCCAGCAGCTTACAAGGGGCTAGCACAGATACGCAGTATTTT; cdr3_aa: CASSLQGASTDTQYF
d_call: -; v_call: TRBV6-5; j_call: TRBJ2-2; clone_size: -; cdr3_nt: TGTGCCAGCAGTTCAGTCACCGGGGAGCTGTTTTTT; cdr3_aa: CASSSVTGELFF
d_call: TRBD1; v_call: TRBV28; j_call: TRBJ2-7; clone_size: once; cdr3_nt: TGTGCCAGCACCAGACAGGGGCCTTACCCCTACGAGCAGTACTTC; cdr3_aa: CASTRQGPYPYEQYF
d_call: -; v_call: TRBV19; j_call: TRBJ1-5; clone_size: -; cdr3_nt: TGTGCCAGTAGTCTCAACTGGGGGGAGGCCCAGCATTTT; cdr3_aa: CASSLNWGEAQHF
d_call: -; v_call: TRBV21-1; j_call: TRBJ2-2; clone_size: -; cdr3_nt: TGTGCCAGCAGCAGACCGGCAGACAGGGACACCGGGGAGCTGTTTTTT; cdr3_aa: CASSRPADRDTGELFF
d_call: TRBD2; v_call: TRBV14; j_call: TRBJ2-1; clone_size: -; cdr3_nt: TGTGCCAGCAGCCAAAGACTAGCGGGGCCCTACAATGAGCAGTTCTTC; cdr3_aa: CASSQRLAGPYNEQFF
d_call: TRBD1; v_call: TRBV28; j_call: TRBJ1-6; clone_size: -; cdr3_nt: TGTGCCAGCAGTCTGACCGGGACAGGCTATAATTCACCCCTCCACTTT; cdr3_aa: CASSLTGTGYNSPLHF
d_call: TRBD1; v_call: TRBV27; j_call: TRBJ2-1; clone_size: -; cdr3_nt: TGTGCCAGCATTTTAGGTAAGGGACAGGGGGTATGTGAGCAGTTCTTC; cdr3_aa: CASILGKGQGVCEQFF
d_call: -; v_call: TRBV28; j_call: TRBJ2-7; clone_size: few; cdr3_nt: TGTGCCAGCAGTTTATGGGCCGCAGGGTTTTACGAGCAGTACTTC; cdr3_aa: CASSLWAAGFYEQYF
d_call: TRBD2; v_call: TRBV4-1; j_call: TRBJ2-7; clone_size: -; cdr3_nt: TGCGCCAGCAGCCAGAGCGGAATAGCGGGAGGAACCCCCTACGAGCAGTACTTC; cdr3_aa: CASSQSGIAGGTPYEQYF
d_call: TRBD2; v_call: TRBV4-1; j_call: TRBJ2-7; clone_size: -; cdr3_nt: TGCGCCAGCAGCAATTTCCCGGGACTAGCGGGCTACGAGCAGTACTTC; cdr3_aa: CASSNFPGLAGYEQYF
d_call: TRBD1; v_call: TRBV19; j_call: TRBJ1-6; clone_size: -; cdr3_nt: TGTGCCAGTAGTACCACAGGGGTCCATAATTCACCCCTCCACTTT; cdr3_aa: CASSTTGVHNSPLHF
d_call: TRBD2; v_call: TRBV10-3; j_call: TRBJ2-7; clone_size: -; cdr3_nt: TGTGCCATCAGTGAAGTTGCGGGAGGGCCCAACGAGCAGTACTTC; cdr3_aa: CAISEVAGGPNEQYF
d_call: -; v_call: TRBV7-8; j_call: TRBJ2-7; clone_size: once; cdr3_nt: TGTGCCAGCAGCTTAGCGACAGGCATCAACGAGCAGTACTTC; cdr3_aa: CASSLATGINEQYF